This T cell receptor delta chain is from a study of gamma-delta chains in newborns, infants, children. TCRdb re-called the reads through CATT. Seen here are roughly 10,000 delta-chain clones, approximately 22% observed once, and the top ten hold approximately 4.7%. The CDR3 covers 19 residues. Looked up from germline, CDR1 is GEAIGNYY and CDR2 is EKD. This clone was found a few times. A far bigger clonotype differs at one base, so this is likely a read error. Other nucleotide sequences in the sample specify the same CDR3. The sample comprised blood. This clonotype was sampled from a child who was a newborn, infant or young child, either healthy, febrile or measles-vaccinated (not recorded which). The chain recombines TRDV2 with TRDJ2; 12 positions agree with TRDD3. CDR3 DNA sequence: TGTGCCTGTGACGAAGTACTGGGGGATACCAGTGCTTTGACGGCACAACTCTTCTTT. Protein product: CACDEVLGDTSALTAQLFF.